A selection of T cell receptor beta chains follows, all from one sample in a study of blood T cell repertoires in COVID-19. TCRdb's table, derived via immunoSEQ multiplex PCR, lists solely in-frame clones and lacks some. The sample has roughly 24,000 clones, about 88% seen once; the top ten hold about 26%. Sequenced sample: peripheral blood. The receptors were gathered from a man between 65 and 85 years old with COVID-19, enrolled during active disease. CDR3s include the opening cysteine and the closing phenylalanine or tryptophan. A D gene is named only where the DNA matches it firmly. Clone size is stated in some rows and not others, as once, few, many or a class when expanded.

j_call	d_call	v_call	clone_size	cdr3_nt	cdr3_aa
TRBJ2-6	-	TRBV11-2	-	TGTGCCAGCAGCTTAGGTAGGGCCAACGTCCTGACTTTC	CASSLGRANVLTF
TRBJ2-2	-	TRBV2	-	TGTGCCAGCTCCCAGCGGGCAAACACCGGGGAGCTGTTTTTT	CASSQRANTGELFF
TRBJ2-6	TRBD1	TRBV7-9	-	TGTGCCAGCAGCTTAGGGACAGGGAACTCTGGGGCCAACGTCCTGACTTTC	CASSLGTGNSGANVLTF
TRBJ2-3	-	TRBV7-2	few	TGTGCCAGCAGCTTGGTCCGGGGAGATACGCAGTATTTT	CASSLVRGDTQYF
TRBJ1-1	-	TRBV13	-	TGTGCCAGCAGCGCGGACAGTCCCGAAGCTTTCTTT	CASSADSPEAFF
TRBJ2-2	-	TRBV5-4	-	TGTGCCAGCAGCTTACCGAGCCGGGAGCTGTTTTTT	CASSLPSRELFF
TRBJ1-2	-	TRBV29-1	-	TGCAGCGCTGACCAGGCTAACTATGGCTACACCTTC	CSADQANYGYTF
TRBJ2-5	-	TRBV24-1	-	TGTGCCACCAGTGATCGGGAGACCCAGTACTTC	CATSDRETQYF
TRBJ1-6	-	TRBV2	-	TGTGCCAGCAGTCCTGGGAGCTCCTATAATTCACCCCTCCACTTT	CASSPGSSYNSPLHF
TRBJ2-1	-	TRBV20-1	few	TGCAGTGCTAGAGCTGCGTCTGAGCAGTTCTTC	CSARAASEQFF
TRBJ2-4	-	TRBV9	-	TGTGCCAGCAGCGGGAGACAGACGGAGAACATTCAGTACTTC	CASSGRQTENIQYF
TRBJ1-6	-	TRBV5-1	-	TGCGCCAGCAGCAGCAGCCCACCGGGGTCACCCCTCCACTTT	CASSSSPPGSPLHF
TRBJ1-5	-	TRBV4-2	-	TGTGCCAGCAGCCAAGGATTTCAGGGAGGTCAGCCCCAGCATTTT	CASSQGFQGGQPQHF
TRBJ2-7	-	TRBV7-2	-	TGTGCCAGCAGCCAGGACAGAGAGCCCCTATCCTACGAGCAGTACTTC	CASSQDREPLSYEQYF
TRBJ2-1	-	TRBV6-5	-	TGTGCCAGCAGTTTCGGAAGGTGGGGCCCGCACAATGAGCAGTTCTTC	CASSFGRWGPHNEQFF
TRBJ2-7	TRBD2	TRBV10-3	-	TGTGCCATCAGTGAGTTAGGGCGGGGGACTCCTACCTACGAGCAGTACTTC	CAISELGRGTPTYEQYF
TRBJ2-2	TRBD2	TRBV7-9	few	TGTGCCAGCAGCGAGACTAGCGGGAGTCTAACCTCCGGGGAGCTGTTTTTT	CASSETSGSLTSGELFF
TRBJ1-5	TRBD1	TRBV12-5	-	TGTGCTAGTGGTTTGGTAGCGACTTCATTTCCGGGACAGGGTCCATATAGCAATCAGCCCCAGCATTTT	CASGLVATSFPGQGPYSNQPQHF
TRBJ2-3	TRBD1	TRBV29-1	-	TGCAGCTTCCCGGACAGGGCCGACACAGATACGCAGTATTTT	CSFPDRADTDTQYF
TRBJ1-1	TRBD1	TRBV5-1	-	TGCGCCAGCAGCTTACAGGGGAGCACTGAAGCTTTCTTT	CASSLQGSTEAFF
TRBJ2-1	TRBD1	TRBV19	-	TGTGCCAGTAGTCCTAGTCCCGGGACAGGGTACTACAATGAGCAGTTCTTC	CASSPSPGTGYYNEQFF
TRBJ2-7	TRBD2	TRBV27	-	TGTGCCAGCAGTAGGGGGACTAGCCCTTCCTACGAGCAGTACTTC	CASSRGTSPSYEQYF
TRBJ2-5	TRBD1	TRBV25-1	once	TGTGCCAGCAGTGAATTCCCGGGACAGGGGGGCGGGGAGACCCAGTACTTC	CASSEFPGQGGGETQYF
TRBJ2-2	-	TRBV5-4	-	TGTGCCAGCTTCTCCGGGACACGAGGGACCGGGGAGCTGTTTTTT	CASFSGTRGTGELFF